The 19 T cell receptor beta chains given below trace back to one sample, sequenced in a study of human T cells and chemical hapten exposure. It was from unfractionated whole blood that total RNA was extracted. What the library attached to individual cDNA molecules were unique molecular identifiers. One entry per CDR3 protein results from TCRdb running MiXCR on the reads. This sample has about 120,000 distinct CDR3 sequences, with approximately 9.3% found just once. Sequences were obtained from whole blood. These receptors came from a human donor in good health. Some clones in this sample may be carry-over from other donors' samples.

This clonotype was counted at least ten times. The CDR3 region has the DNA TGCGCCAGCAGCTCCCGAACAGAGAACACTGAAGCTTTCTTT. It is translated as CASSSRTENTEAFF. The chain combines TRBV5-1 with TRBJ1-1; D ambiguous. The CDR3 runs to 14 residues. The V gene's germline CDR1 is SGHRS and CDR2 YFSETQ. V was pared by 3 bases and J by 1 base, with 10 bases between.

V and J are TRBV10-3 and TRBJ2-5; D gene uncertain. Between the trimmed V and J ends, which lost 6 bases and 3 bases, there was a span of 11 bases. The germline V gene has CDR1 ENHRY and CDR2 SYGVKD. The CDR3 has 13 amino acids. The CDR3, as DNA: TGTGCCATCAGCCGAGCTCGGGAAGAGACCCAGTACTTC. Translation: CAISRAREETQYF.

This clonotype was counted ten times or more. The V call is TRBV5-1, the J call TRBJ2-1; D is uncertain. Germline assignment: CDR1 SGHRS and CDR2 YFSETQ. Trimming removed 4 bases from V and 6 bases from J, with 8 bases in between. There are 12 residues in the CDR3. The chain's CDR3 is CASSPGSNEQFF. CDR3 sequence (DNA): TGCGCCAGCAGCCCGGGTTCCAATGAGCAGTTCTTC.

This clonotype was detected a few times. The chain employs TRBV2 and TRBJ1-1; D perhaps matches TRBD1 (5 bases). V was clipped by 8 bases and J by 0 bases, with 22 bases between them. This CDR3 is built from 17 residues. CDR1 SNHLY and CDR2 FYNNEI come from the germline V gene. The CDR3 coding sequence is TGTGCCAGCTCCCCCGTTGAGACAGCTATCTTGAACACTGAAGCTTTCTTT. This codes for CASSPVETAILNTEAFF.

In this sample, this clonotype turned up many times. This chain uses TRBV6-6 with TRBJ1-6; 9 bases map to TRBD1. V was clipped by 6 bases and J by 10 bases; unmatched bases: 13. The CDR3 is made up of 16 amino acids. Germline V CDR1 and CDR2: MNHNY, SVGAGI (reference sequence). The CDR3 loop is CASSTLGGTGTSPLHF. The CDR3, as DNA: TGTGCCAGCAGCACACTAGGCGGGACAGGGACGTCACCCCTCCACTTT.

This rearrangement joins TRBV6-5 to TRBJ2-2; D gene uncertain. The CDR3 covers 17 residues. Trimming removed 0 bases from V and 1 base from J, with 12 bases in between. CDR1 is MNHEY, CDR2 SVGAGI, per germline. CDR3 amino acids: CASSYSNELLNTGELFF. In DNA form, the CDR3 reads TGTGCCAGCAGTTACTCGAATGAACTTTTGAACACCGGGGAGCTGTTTTTT.

The V gene is TRBV20-1, the J gene TRBJ1-5; maybe TRBD1 (5 bases). The CDR3 loop spans 12 amino acids. With 1 base removed from V and 13 bases from J, the gap between germline ends came to 14 bases. Germline loops: CDR1 DFQATT, CDR2 SNEGSKA (reference sequence). The CDR3 bases are TGCAGTGCTAGAGCCCTCTCCGGGACGCAGCATTTT. Residues: CSARALSGTQHF.

The V and J genes are TRBV6-1 and TRBJ2-3; D call uncertain. The CDR3 is 13 amino acids. CDR1 MNHNS and CDR2 SASEGT come from the germline V gene. Trimming took 4 bases from V and 5 from J, leaving 10 bases between them. CDR3 coding DNA: TGTGCCAGCAGTGCGTCGGTAGTAGATACGCAGTATTTT. Protein: CASSASVVDTQYF.

This clonotype has at least ten counts. V gene TRBV6-1 combines with J gene TRBJ1-6; D call uncertain. From germline, CDR1 is MNHNS and CDR2 SASEGT. The CDR3 extends over 17 amino acids. The V end lost 0 bases, the J end lost 1 base, and 10 bases lay between the germline ends. CDR3 amino acids: CASSEASRISYNSPLHF. CDR3 in DNA: TGTGCCAGCAGTGAAGCATCGAGGATTTCCTATAATTCACCCCTCCACTTT.

This chain links TRBV9 with TRBJ1-3, with D unresolved. The CDR3 length is 16 residues. The germline V and J ends were trimmed by 1 base and 4 bases, with 15 bases remaining between them. Germline V CDR1 and CDR2: SGDLS, YYNGEE. The CDR3, as DNA: TGTGCCAGCAGCGTAAATCCGGGGAAGGCGGGAAACACCATATATTTT. Its translation is CASSVNPGKAGNTIYF.

This clonotype has a handful of counts. In DNA form, the CDR3 reads TGTGCCAGCAGTCGGGACAGGGTCCCTAGCACAGATACGCAGTATTTT. Translated: CASSRDRVPSTDTQYF. The chain employs TRBV27 and TRBJ2-3, with 9 bases matching TRBD1. CDR1 MNHEY and CDR2 SMNVEV come from the germline V gene (reference sequence). This CDR3 is 16 amino acids long. V was pared by 5 bases and J by 0 bases, with 6 bases of the junction left unmatched.

This clonotype was detected many times. V is TRBV7-9 and J is TRBJ2-4, with 10 bases identical to TRBD2. The V gene's germline CDR1 is SEHNR and CDR2 FQNEAQ (reference sequence). Germline trimming cut 5 bases from V and 0 bases from J; bases unmatched to any gene: 4. This CDR3 region has 16 residues. Here the CDR3 DNA reads TGTGCCAGCAGCACTCTAGCGGGGGTAGCCAAAAACATTCAGTACTTC. Encoded protein: CASSTLAGVAKNIQYF.

The chain joins TRBV5-1 to TRBJ2-1, with D possibly matching TRBD2 (5 bases). Trimming cost V 0 bases and J 0 bases, with 13 bases left between them. From germline, CDR1 is SGHRS and CDR2 YFSETQ. The CDR3 contains 17 residues. CDR3 nucleotides: TGCGCCAGCAGCTTGGGGCTAGCCCATAGCTCCTACAATGAGCAGTTCTTC. Amino acids: CASSLGLAHSSYNEQFF.

V usage is TRBV18 and J usage is TRBJ2-4; no clear D gene. The ends were cut back, 2 bases at V and 1 base at J, with 6 bases in the middle. The CDR3 length is 14 residues. CDR1 is KGHSH, CDR2 LQKENI, per germline. The CDR3 reads CASSPGVAKNIQYF. CDR3 sequence (DNA): TGTGCCAGCTCACCAGGGGTGGCCAAAAACATTCAGTACTTC.

This clonotype was picked up many times. The J gene is TRBJ1-1, the V gene TRBV6-1, with D perhaps TRBD1 (5 bases). Germline CDR1 MNHNS, CDR2 SASEGT. Between the trimmed V and J ends, which lost 3 bases and 7 bases, there was a span of 15 bases. The CDR3 consists of 14 residues. CDR3 residues: CASSESGGRIEAFF. The CDR3, as DNA: TGTGCCAGCAGTGAGTCCGGGGGTAGAATTGAAGCTTTCTTT.

This clonotype was observed at least ten times. The CDR3 region is CAISTVFRDTIGYEQYF. The CDR3 bases are TGTGCCATCAGCACAGTTTTTAGGGACACAATCGGGTACGAGCAGTACTTC. The chain is built from TRBV10-3 and TRBJ2-7; a possible D gene is TRBD1 (6 bases). Germline V gene sequence: CDR1 ENHRY, CDR2 SYGVKD. The CDR3 consists of 17 residues. V was pared by 6 bases and J by 4 bases, with 25 bases between.

This clonotype showed up just a few times. The chain has TRBV13 and TRBJ2-2; 7 nucleotides line up with TRBD2. Looked up from germline, CDR1 is PRHDT and CDR2 is FYEKMQ (reference sequence). The CDR3 consists of 16 residues. The V segment lost 4 bases and the J segment 4 bases; nucleotides outside the gene matches: 9. The CDR3 loop is CASSSQRGRGTGELFF. The CDR3 bases are TGTGCCAGCAGCTCGCAGCGGGGAAGGGGCACCGGGGAGCTGTTTTTT.

This clonotype was recorded a few times. The V call is TRBV7-9, the J call TRBJ2-1; TRBD2 is a possible D gene (6 bases). The V and J ends lost 1 base and 2 bases respectively, with 9 bases between them. The CDR3 is 15 amino acids. Germline V gene data show CDR1 as SEHNR and CDR2 as FQNEAQ (reference sequence). CDR3 loop: CASSLGRGTYNEQFF. The CDR3 DNA is TGTGCCAGCAGCTTAGGGCGGGGCACCTACAATGAGCAGTTCTTC.

CDR3 in DNA: TGTGCCAGCAGTGAAGTCGTTGACACTGAAGCTTTCTTT. It is translated as CASSEVVDTEAFF. The chain uses TRBV2 and TRBJ1-1; D remains ambiguous. Germline CDR1 and CDR2: SNHLY and FYNNEI. The CDR3 has 13 amino acids. With 1 base removed from V and 3 bases from J, the gap between germline ends came to 6 bases. The full variable domain, its missing parts supplied by reference TRBV2 and TRBJ1-1, is EPEVTQTPSHQVTQMGQEVILRCVPISNHLYFYWYRQILGQKVEFLVSFYNNEISEKSEIFDDQFSVERPDGSNFTLKIRSTKLEDSAMYFCASSEVVDTEAFFGQGTRLTVV.